What follows is one T cell receptor (beta chain) and its context. V was clipped by 7 bases and J by 2 bases; unmatched bases: 5. Germline loops: CDR1 LNHDA, CDR2 SQIVND (reference sequence). This CDR3 contains 15 residues. The sample belongs to a study of shared T cell receptors in the human thymus. The assay was immunoSEQ multiplex PCR, and TCRdb's table has in-frame clones only and misses some. The sample records 700,000 to 750,000 clones, approximately 85% being singletons. Separately, the same data were catalogued under a study of human thymus T cells. That publication notes: Thymic and blood repertoires appeared to carry a bias in their V and J gene usage. Related work found strong thymic repertoire overlap between unrelated individuals.

This sequence originates from a girl in the first two years of life with a congenital heart defect. J is TRBJ1-5 and V is TRBV19; 10 bases are shared with TRBD1. Sequenced input: thymocytes. This chain's CDR3 is CASKGTGAGNQPQHF. CDR3 in DNA: TGTGCCAGTAAGGGGACAGGGGCTGGCAATCAGCCCCAGCATTTT.